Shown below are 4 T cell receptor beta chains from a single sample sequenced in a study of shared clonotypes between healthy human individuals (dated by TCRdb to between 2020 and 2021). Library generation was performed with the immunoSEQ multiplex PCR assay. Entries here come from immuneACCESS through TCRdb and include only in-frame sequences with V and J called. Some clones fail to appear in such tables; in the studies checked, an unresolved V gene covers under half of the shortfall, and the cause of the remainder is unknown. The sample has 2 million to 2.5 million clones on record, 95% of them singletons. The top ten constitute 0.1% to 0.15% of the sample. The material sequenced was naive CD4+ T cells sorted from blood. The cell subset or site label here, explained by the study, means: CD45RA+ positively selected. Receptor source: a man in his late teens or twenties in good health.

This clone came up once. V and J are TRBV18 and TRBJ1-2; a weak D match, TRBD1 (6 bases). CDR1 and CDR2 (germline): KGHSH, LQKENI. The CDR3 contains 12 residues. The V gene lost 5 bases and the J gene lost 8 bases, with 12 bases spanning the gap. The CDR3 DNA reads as TGTGCCAGCTCAGCCGACAGGAACGGCTACACCTTC. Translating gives CASSADRNGYTF.

CDR3 sequence reads: CASSEENQETQYF. DNA of the CDR3: TGCGCCAGCAGTGAGGAGAACCAAGAGACCCAGTACTTC. V and J are TRBV10-1 and TRBJ2-5, with D unclear. Trimming left V 2 bases short and J 0 bases short, with 4 bases between. Germline values: CDR1 WNHNN, CDR2 SYGVQD (reference sequence). The CDR3 consists of 13 residues.

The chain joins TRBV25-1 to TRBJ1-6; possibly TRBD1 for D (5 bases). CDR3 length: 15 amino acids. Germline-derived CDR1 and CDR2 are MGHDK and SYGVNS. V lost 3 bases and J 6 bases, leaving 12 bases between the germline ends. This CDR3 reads CASSEGEWINSPLHF. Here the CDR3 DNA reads TGTGCCAGCAGTGAGGGGGAGTGGATTAATTCACCCCTCCACTTT. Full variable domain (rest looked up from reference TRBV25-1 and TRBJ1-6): EADIYQTPRYLVIGTGKKITLECSQTMGHDKMYWYQQDPGMELHLIHYSYGVNSTEKGDLSSESTVSRIRTEHFPLTLESARPSHTSQYLCASSEGEWINSPLHFGNGTRLTVT.

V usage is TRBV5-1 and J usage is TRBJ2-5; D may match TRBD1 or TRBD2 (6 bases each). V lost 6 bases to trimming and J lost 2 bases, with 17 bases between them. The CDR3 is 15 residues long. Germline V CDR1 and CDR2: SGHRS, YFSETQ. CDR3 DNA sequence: TGCGCCAGCACAAGGGCCGGGGGCCTACAAGAGACCCAGTACTTC. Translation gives CASTRAGGLQETQYF.